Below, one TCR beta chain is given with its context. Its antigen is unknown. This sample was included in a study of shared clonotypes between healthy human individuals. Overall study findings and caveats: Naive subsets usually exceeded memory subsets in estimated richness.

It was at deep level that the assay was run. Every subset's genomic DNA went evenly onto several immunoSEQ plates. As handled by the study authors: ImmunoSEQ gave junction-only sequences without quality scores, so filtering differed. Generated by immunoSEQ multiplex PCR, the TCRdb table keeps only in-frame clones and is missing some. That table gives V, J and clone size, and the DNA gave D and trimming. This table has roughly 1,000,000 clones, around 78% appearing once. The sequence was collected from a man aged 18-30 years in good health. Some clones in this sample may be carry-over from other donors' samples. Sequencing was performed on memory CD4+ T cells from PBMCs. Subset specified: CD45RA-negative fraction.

CDR3 nucleotides: TGTGCCAGCAGCTACAGGGAAGAGACCCAGTACTTC. It codes for CASSYREETQYF. The V gene is TRBV9, the J gene TRBJ2-5, with D possibly TRBD1 on 6 matching bases. With 4 bases removed from V and 3 bases from J, the gap between germline ends came to 7 bases. CDR1 and CDR2 from the germline V gene are SGDLS and YYNGEE. CDR3 length equals 12 residues.